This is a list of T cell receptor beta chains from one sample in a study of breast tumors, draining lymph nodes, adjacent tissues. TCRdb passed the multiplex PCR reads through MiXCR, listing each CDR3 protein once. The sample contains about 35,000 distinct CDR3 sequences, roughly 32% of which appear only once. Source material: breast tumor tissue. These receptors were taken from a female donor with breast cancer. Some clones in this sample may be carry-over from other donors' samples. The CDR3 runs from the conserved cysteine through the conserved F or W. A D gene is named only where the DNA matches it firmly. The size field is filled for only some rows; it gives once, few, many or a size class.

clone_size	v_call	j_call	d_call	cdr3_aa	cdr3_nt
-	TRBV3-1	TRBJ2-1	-	CASSQGTSSYNEQFF	TGTGCCAGCAGCCAAGGAACTAGCTCCTACAATGAGCAGTTCTTC
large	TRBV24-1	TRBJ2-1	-	CATQRSGAPEQFF	TGTGCCACCCAACGCTCCGGGGCACCTGAGCAGTTCTTC
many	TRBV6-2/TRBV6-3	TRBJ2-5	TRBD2	CASTPGLAGVGETQYF	TGTGCCAGCACCCCGGGACTAGCGGGAGTGGGGGAGACCCAGTACTTC
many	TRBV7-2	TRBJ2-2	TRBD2	CASSAGGAGTGELFF	TGTGCCAGCAGCGCGGGGGGGGCGGGCACCGGGGAGCTGTTTTTT
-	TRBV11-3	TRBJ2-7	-	CASSLEQGASEILAYEQYF	TGTGCCAGCAGCTTAGAGCAGGGAGCTTCCGAAATCCTCGCCTACGAGCAGTACTTC
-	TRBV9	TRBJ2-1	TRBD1	CASSTGQYNEQFF	TGTGCCAGCAGCACGGGACAGTACAATGAGCAGTTCTTC
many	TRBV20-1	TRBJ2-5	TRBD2	CSAILPGGGETQYF	TGCAGTGCCATTCTCCCGGGAGGTGGAGAGACCCAGTACTTC
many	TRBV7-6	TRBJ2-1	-	CASSLVSGKRDEQFF	TGTGCCAGCAGCTTAGTTTCCGGGAAACGGGATGAGCAGTTCTTC
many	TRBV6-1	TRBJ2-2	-	CASRVLSVPNTGELFF	TGTGCCAGCAGGGTACTGTCGGTCCCCAACACCGGGGAGCTGTTTTTT
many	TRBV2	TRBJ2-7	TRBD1	CASRPDRGRGEQYF	TGTGCCAGCAGGCCGGACAGGGGGCGCGGCGAGCAGTACTTC
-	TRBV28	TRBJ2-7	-	CASSNISPYEQYF	TGTGCCAGCTCCAATATATCCCCCTACGAGCAGTACTTC
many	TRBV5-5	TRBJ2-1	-	CASSLVGRSNEQFF	TGTGCCAGCAGCTTGGTAGGCCGGTCCAATGAGCAGTTCTTC
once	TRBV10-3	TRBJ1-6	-	CATNREGSGSPLHF	TGTGCCACGAACCGGGAAGGGAGTGGTTCACCCCTCCACTTT
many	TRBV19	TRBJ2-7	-	CASSRGRYEQYF	TGTGCCAGTAGTCGGGGGCGATACGAGCAGTACTTC
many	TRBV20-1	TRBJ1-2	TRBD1	CSANRGNYGYTF	TGCAGTGCTAACAGGGGGAACTATGGCTACACCTTC
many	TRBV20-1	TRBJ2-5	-	CSVPEGVETQYF	TGCAGTGTCCCGGAGGGGGTGGAGACCCAGTACTTC
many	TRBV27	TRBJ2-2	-	CASSLTPPGIRELFF	TGTGCCAGCAGTTTAACCCCCCCGGGGATCCGGGAGCTGTTTTTT
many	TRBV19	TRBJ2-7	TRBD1	CASSMTGSKNEQYF	TGTGCCAGTAGTATGACAGGGTCAAAAAACGAGCAGTACTTC
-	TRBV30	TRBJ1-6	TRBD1	CAWSQGDRDNSPLHF	TGTGCCTGGAGTCAAGGGGACAGGGATAATTCACCCCTCCACTTT
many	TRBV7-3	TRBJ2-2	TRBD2	CASSERGTNTGELFF	TGTGCCAGCAGCGAGCGGGGAACGAACACCGGGGAGCTGTTTTTT
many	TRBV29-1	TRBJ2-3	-	CSVKQATDTQYF	TGCAGCGTTAAACAGGCCACAGATACGCAGTATTTT
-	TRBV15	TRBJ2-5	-	CATSRPSETQYF	TGTGCCACCAGCCGGCCCAGTGAGACCCAGTACTTC
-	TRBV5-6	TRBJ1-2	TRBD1	CASSYRDRGLGYTF	TGTGCCAGCAGCTATCGGGACAGGGGGCTCGGCTACACCTTC
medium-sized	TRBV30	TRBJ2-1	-	CAWSRLGNEQFF	TGTGCCTGGAGTAGGCTGGGCAATGAGCAGTTCTTC
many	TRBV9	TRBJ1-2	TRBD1	CASSVGDRVGGYTF	TGTGCCAGCAGCGTAGGGGACAGGGTAGGTGGCTACACCTTC
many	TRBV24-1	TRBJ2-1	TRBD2	CATSDHPTGTRRGNEQFF	TGTGCCACCAGTGACCACCCCACCGGGACTAGGAGGGGCAATGAGCAGTTCTTC
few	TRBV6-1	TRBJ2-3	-	CASSPYGVGTSTDTQYF	TGTGCCAGCAGTCCCTACGGGGTTGGTACTAGCACAGATACGCAGTATTTT
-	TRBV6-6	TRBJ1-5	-	CASRRGDGAQPQHF	TGTGCCAGCAGACGCGGAGATGGGGCTCAGCCCCAGCATTTT
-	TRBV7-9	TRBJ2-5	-	CASKLGETQYF	TGTGCCAGCAAATTGGGGGAGACCCAGTACTTC
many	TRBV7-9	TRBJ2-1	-	CASSHLERSSYNEQFF	TGTGCCAGCAGCCACCTAGAGCGGAGCTCCTACAATGAGCAGTTCTTC
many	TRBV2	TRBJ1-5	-	CASSGQVNQPQHF	TGTGCCAGCAGTGGACAGGTTAATCAGCCCCAGCATTTT
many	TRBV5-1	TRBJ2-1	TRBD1	CASSLAGQGNRDEQFF	TGCGCCAGCAGCTTGGCGGGACAGGGGAATAGGGATGAGCAGTTCTTC
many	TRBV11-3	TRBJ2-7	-	CASSLPGTHEQYF	TGTGCCAGCAGCTTACCGGGAACCCACGAGCAGTACTTC
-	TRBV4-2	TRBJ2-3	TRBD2	CASSQGASGRGRDTQYF	TGTGCCAGCAGCCAAGGGGCTAGCGGGAGAGGTAGGGATACGCAGTATTTT
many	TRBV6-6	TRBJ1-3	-	CASSRRGEGNTIYF	TGTGCCAGCAGCCGCCGGGGGGAAGGAAACACCATATATTTT
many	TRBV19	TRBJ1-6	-	CASSITTANSGPLHF	TGTGCCAGTAGTATAACGACAGCTAATTCTGGACCCCTCCACTTT
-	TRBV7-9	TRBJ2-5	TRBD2	CASYGLAEQGTQYF	TGTGCCAGCTATGGACTAGCGGAACAAGGGACCCAGTACTTC
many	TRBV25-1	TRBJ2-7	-	CASSVQGYEQYF	TGTGCCAGCAGTGTCCAGGGTTACGAGCAGTACTTC
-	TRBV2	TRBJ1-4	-	CASIGRADEKLFF	TGTGCCAGCATAGGCAGGGCCGATGAAAAACTGTTTTTT
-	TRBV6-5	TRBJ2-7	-	CASCDSYEQCF	TGTGCCAGCTGTGACTCCTACGAGCAGTGCTTC
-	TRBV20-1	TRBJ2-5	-	CGAIVADLRETQYF	TGCGGTGCTATAGTGGCCGACCTTAGAGAGACCCAGTACTTC